This TCR beta chain appears in the sequencing data of a study of T cells in Graves' hyperthyroidism and ophthalmopathy. The source of the PBMCs was 10 ml of fresh peripheral blood. Amplified TCR beta CDR3 regions derived from RNA transcripts. Researchers ran a first-round RT-PCR on the TCR CDR3 using the HTBI primer set. TCRdb recomputed calls from the multiplex PCR reads with MiXCR, one row per CDR3 protein. The data show roughly 580,000 distinct CDR3 sequences, with around 14% seen just once and less than 6% held by the top ten. Trimming took off 5 bases at V and 4 bases at J, with 17 bases between the two ends. The CDR3 is 14 amino acids. In germline, CDR1 is GTSNPN, CDR2 SVGIG (reference sequence).

Sequencing was done on a sample of blood. The TCR was taken from a woman in her thirties with Graves' hyperthyroidism that later progressed to Graves' ophthalmopathy. The chain links TRBV30 to TRBJ1-2; perhaps TRBD1 as D (6 bases). CDR3 residues: CAWEDLAGVYGYTF. The CDR3 bases are TGTGCCTGGGAGGACCTGGCAGGGGTCTATGGCTACACCTTC.